This TCR beta chain was identified during a study of T cells in Graves' hyperthyroidism and ophthalmopathy. General observations from the study: Clonotypes that were expanded in thyroid above 0.001 mostly appeared in blood too.

The CDR3 has 14 residues. Germline assignment: CDR1 SEHNR and CDR2 FQNEAQ (reference sequence). Diagnoses used clinical symptoms, serum thyroxine and TRAb, thyroid ultrasound and orbital computed tomography. Amplified TCR beta CDR3 regions derived from RNA transcripts. TCR CDR3 underwent first-round RT-PCR with the HTBI primer set. TCRdb reprocessed the multiplex PCR reads via MiXCR and lists one record per CDR3 protein. The sample has about 300,000 distinct CDR3 sequences, roughly a fifth seen once. There are a few counts of this clonotype. Its antigen is unknown. A clone one base away is much larger, so this may be a read error.

This rearrangement joins TRBV7-9 to TRBJ2-7; D is possibly TRBD1 or TRBD2 (5 bases each). This TCR derives from a middle-aged man with Graves' ophthalmopathy. The sequencing sample was made of blood. CDR3: CASSSRDLPYEQCF. DNA for the CDR3: TGTGCCAGCAGCTCCCGGGACCTTCCCTACGAGCAGTGCTTC.